This entry concerns a single T cell receptor beta chain. The sample belongs to a study of blood T cell repertoires in COVID-19. Looking at the study overall: The origin of the acute and convalescent COVID-19 samples was the United States, Italy and Spain.

This table comes from immunoSEQ multiplex PCR, and its TCRdb copy is limited to in-frame clones, with some not included. In the table there are approximately 250,000 clones, about 80% of which are singletons. The TCR comes from a man between 25 and 39 years old with acute COVID-19. Sample: PBMCs or T cells enriched from blood (not recorded which).

The CDR3 DNA sequence: TGTGCCAGCAGTGAAGCGGGAGGAAACAAAGAGACCCAGTACTTC. Protein product: CASSEAGGNKETQYF. The chain recombines TRBV25-1 with TRBJ2-5; 8 bases align to TRBD2. This CDR3 contains 15 residues. J gave up 3 bases and V 2 bases, and 5 bases lay outside the gene matches. In germline, CDR1 is MGHDK, CDR2 SYGVNS.